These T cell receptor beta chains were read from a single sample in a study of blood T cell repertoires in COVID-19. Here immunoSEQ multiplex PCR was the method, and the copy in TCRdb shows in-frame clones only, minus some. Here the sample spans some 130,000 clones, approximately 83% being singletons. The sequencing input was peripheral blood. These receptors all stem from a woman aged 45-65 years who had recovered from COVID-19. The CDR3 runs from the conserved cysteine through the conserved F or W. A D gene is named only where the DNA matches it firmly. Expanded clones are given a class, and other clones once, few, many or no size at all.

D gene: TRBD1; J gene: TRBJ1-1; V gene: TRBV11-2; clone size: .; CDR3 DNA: TGTGCCAGCAGAGGGGGGGGACAGGCGAACACTGAAGCTTTCTTT; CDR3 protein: CASRGGGQANTEAFF
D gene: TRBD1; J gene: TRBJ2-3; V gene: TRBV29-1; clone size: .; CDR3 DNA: TGCAGCGTTTCCCCCGGGACAGGGGCAGATACGCAGTATTTT; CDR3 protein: CSVSPGTGADTQYF
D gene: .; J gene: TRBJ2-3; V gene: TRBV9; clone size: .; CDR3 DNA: TGTGCCAGCAGCCCTGGAAGCGGTAGCACAGATACGCAGTATTTT; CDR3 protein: CASSPGSGSTDTQYF
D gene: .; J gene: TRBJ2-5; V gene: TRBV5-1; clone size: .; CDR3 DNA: TGCGCCAGCTCGTACCAAGAGACCCAGTACTTC; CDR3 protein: CASSYQETQYF
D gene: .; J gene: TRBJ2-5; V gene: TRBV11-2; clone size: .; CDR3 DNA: TGTGCCAGCAGCCCGCGACAGCTCGAGACCCAGTACTTC; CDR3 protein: CASSPRQLETQYF
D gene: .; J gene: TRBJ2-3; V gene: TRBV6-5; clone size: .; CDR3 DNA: TGTGCCAGCAGTTACGATGCAGGGCTTTTGGCGCAGTATTTT; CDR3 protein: CASSYDAGLLAQYF
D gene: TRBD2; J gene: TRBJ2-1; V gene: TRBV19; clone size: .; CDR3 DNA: TGTGCCAGTAGTACGACTAGCGAAGGATCCTACAATGAGCAGTTCTTC; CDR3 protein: CASSTTSEGSYNEQFF
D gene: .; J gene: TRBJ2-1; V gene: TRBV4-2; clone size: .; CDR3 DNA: TGTGCCAGCAGCCAGATTGTAGCGGCCAACTCCTACAATGAGCAGTTCTTC; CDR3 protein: CASSQIVAANSYNEQFF
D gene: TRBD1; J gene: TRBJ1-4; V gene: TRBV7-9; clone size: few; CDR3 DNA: TGTGCCAGCAGCCCGGGGGACAGCTCTGGGGCTAATGAAAAACTGTTTTTT; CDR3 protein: CASSPGDSSGANEKLFF
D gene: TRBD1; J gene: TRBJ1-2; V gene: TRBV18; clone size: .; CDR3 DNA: TGTGCCAGCTCACTTTCAGGGGGGTCTGGCTACACCTTC; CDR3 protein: CASSLSGGSGYTF
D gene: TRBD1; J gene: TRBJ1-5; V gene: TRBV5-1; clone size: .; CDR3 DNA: TGCGCCAGCAGCTTGGGCCCGACAGGGGCCAGTGATCAGCCCCAGCATTTT; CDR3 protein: CASSLGPTGASDQPQHF
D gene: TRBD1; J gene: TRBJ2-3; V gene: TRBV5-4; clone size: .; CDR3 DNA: TGTGCCAGCAGCCTAAAGTCCGGGACAGCACGCACAGATACGCAGTATTTT; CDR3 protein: CASSLKSGTARTDTQYF
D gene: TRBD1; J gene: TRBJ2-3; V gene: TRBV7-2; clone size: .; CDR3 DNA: TGTGCCAGCAGCCGGGACAGGTTAGGGCCAGATACGCAGTATTTT; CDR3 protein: CASSRDRLGPDTQYF
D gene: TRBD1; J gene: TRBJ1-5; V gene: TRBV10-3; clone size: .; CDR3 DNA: TGTGCCATCAACCCAACAGGGGAAGGGCAGCCCCAGCATTTT; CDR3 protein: CAINPTGEGQPQHF
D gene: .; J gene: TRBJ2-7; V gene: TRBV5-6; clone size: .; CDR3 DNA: TGTGCCAGCAGCTGGAGGACAGCTGTCTCCTACGAGCAGTACTTC; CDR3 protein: CASSWRTAVSYEQYF
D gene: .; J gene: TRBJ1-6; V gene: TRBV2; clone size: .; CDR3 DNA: TGTGCCAGCAGTGAGCAGGGGATCAGGAATAATTCACCCCTCCACTTT; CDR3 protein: CASSEQGIRNNSPLHF
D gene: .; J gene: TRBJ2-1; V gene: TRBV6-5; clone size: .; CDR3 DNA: TGTGCCAGCTTAATGGGACACCCATACAATGAGCAGTTCTTC; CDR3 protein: CASLMGHPYNEQFF
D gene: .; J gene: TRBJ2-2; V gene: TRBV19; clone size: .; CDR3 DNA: TGTGCCAGTACTCCATCCCGGGTTCTTAACACCGGGGAGCTGTTTTTT; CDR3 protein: CASTPSRVLNTGELFF
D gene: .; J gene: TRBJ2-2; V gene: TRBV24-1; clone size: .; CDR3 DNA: TGTGCCACCAGTGCAGTCAGGGGTAGCCCCGGGGAGCTGTTTTTT; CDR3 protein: CATSAVRGSPGELFF
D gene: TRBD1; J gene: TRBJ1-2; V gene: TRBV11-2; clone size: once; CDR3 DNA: TGTGCCAGCAGCTTAGGAGGGGACCGGGACAGGCGTGGCTACACCTTC; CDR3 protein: CASSLGGDRDRRGYTF
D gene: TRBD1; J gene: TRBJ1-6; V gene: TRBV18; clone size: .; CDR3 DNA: TGTGCCAGCTCACCTCGGACAGGTGGAGATTCACCCCTCCACTTT; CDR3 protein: CASSPRTGGDSPLHF
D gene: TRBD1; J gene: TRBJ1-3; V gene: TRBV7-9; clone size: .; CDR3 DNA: TGTGCCAGCAGCTCGACAGGGGCTGGAAACACCATATATTTT; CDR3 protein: CASSSTGAGNTIYF
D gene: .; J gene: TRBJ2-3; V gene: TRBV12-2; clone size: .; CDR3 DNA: TGTGCACAACACGAGGGGCAGGGGAACTCCTTCCGCACAGATACGCAGTATTTT; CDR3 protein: CAQHEGQGNSFRTDTQYF
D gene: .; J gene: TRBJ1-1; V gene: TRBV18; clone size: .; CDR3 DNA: TGTGCCAGCTCACTTCACTTACCACCTGAAGCTTTCTTT; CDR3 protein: CASSLHLPPEAFF
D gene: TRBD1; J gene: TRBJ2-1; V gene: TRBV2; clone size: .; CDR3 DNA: TGTGCCAGCAGTGAAGCGACAGGGGCCTACAATGAGCAGTTCTTC; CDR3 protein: CASSEATGAYNEQFF
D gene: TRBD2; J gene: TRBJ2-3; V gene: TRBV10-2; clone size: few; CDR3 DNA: TGCGCCACCAAGGGACTAGCGGGGGGGCCTGGCACAGATACGCAGTATTTT; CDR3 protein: CATKGLAGGPGTDTQYF
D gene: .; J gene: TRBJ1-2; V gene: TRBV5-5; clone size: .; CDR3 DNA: TGTGCCAGCAGCTTGGGCAGTAACTATGGCTACACCTTC; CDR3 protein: CASSLGSNYGYTF